The sequence of this T cell receptor beta chain was determined in a study of cytomegalovirus exposure and HLA in healthy donors. Study results and caveats: In a later analysis, CMV-associated beta chains were mostly HLA-associated, it appeared.

PCR primers comprised 60 Vbeta and 13 Jbeta primers. Profiling relied on immunoSEQ multiplex PCR, and the TCRdb table lists in-frame clones only, not all of them. The sample has 150,000 to 180,000 clones, about 80% seen once. As to this clone: The antigen is undetermined.

Germline CDR1 and CDR2: SGHDT and YYEEEE. J gave up 7 bases and V 3 bases, and 12 bases lay outside the gene matches. The CDR3 covers 16 residues. The specimen was PBMCs. The sequence was obtained from a man between 25 and 39 years old in good health and CMV-seropositive. The chain combines TRBV5-6 with TRBJ2-4, with 8 bases fitting TRBD1. The CDR3 loop reads CASSSVGGQERNIQYF. The CDR3 region has the DNA TGTGCCAGCAGCTCCGTCGGGGGACAGGAGCGTAACATTCAGTACTTC.